The 5 T cell receptor beta chains below were found in one sample sequenced in a study of T cell clonotyping in hematopoietic cell transplantation. Time point described: recipient sample about 28 days before transplant, after cytoreduction. TCRdb keeps only in-frame clones here, not all; method: immunoSEQ multiplex PCR. The sample lists more than 25,000 clones, roughly 80% seen once, with roughly 6.8% in the top ten. The sequences come from peripheral blood mononuclear cells, collected before stem cell transplant. These receptors were collected from a woman between 25 and 40 years old with chronic myeloid leukemia. Some clones in this sample may be carry-over from other donors' samples.

The chain links TRBV5-1 to TRBJ1-1, with D possibly TRBD1 on 6 matching bases. Trimming stripped 3 bases from V and 7 bases from J, with 13 bases between. CDR3 length equals 13 residues. In germline, CDR1 is SGHRS, CDR2 YFSETQ. Written as DNA, the CDR3 is TGCGCCAGCAGCTCCGGGACACGTATTGAAGCTTTCTTT. Translating it yields CASSSGTRIEAFF.

The rearrangement uses TRBV4-1 and TRBJ2-5; possible D gene TRBD2, 5 bases. Germline V CDR1 and CDR2: MGHRA, YSYEKL. Trimming removed 0 bases from V and 3 bases from J, with 14 bases in between. There are 16 residues in the CDR3. The CDR3 DNA follows: TGCGCCAGCAGCCAAGAAACAGCCCTGGGAGAAGAGACCCAGTACTTC. It translates to CASSQETALGEETQYF.

The J gene is TRBJ2-2, the V gene TRBV7-2, with D perhaps TRBD1 (5 bases). V lost 3 bases and J lost 1, with 9 bases in between. CDR1 and CDR2 (germline): SGHTA, FQGNSA. The CDR3 spans 15 residues. In nucleotides, the CDR3 is TGTGCCAGCAGCTTCGACAGAAGGAACACCGGGGAGCTGTTTTTT. Protein: CASSFDRRNTGELFF. The full variable domain, with the rest looked up from reference TRBV7-2 and TRBJ2-2, is GAGVSQSPSNKVTEKGKDVELRCDPISGHTALYWYRQSLGQGLEFLIYFQGNSAPDKSGLPSDRFSAERTGGSVSTLTIQRTQQEDSAVYLCASSFDRRNTGELFFGEGSRLTVL.

The chain carries TRBV7-2 and TRBJ1-6; TRBD1 might be the D (5 bases). The CDR3 contains 15 residues. Germline CDR1 is SGHTA and CDR2 is FQGNSA. Trimming removed 6 bases from V and 8 bases from J, with 17 bases in between. In DNA, the CDR3 is TGTGCCAGCAGTTCAAATCCGGGGGACTATTCACCCCTCCACTTT. It yields the protein CASSSNPGDYSPLHF.

This chain connects TRBV2 to TRBJ2-5, with 9 bases lining up with TRBD2. The CDR3 length is 15 residues. Losses at the gene ends were 5 bases for V and 4 bases for J; bases not matched to a gene: 8. The germline gives CDR1 SNHLY, CDR2 FYNNEI. CDR3 sequence (DNA): TGTGCCAGCAGTACTGAGCGGGGGGACGGAGAGACCCAGTACTTC. Its translation: CASSTERGDGETQYF.